This T cell receptor (beta chain) was retrieved from a study of blood T cell repertoires in COVID-19. In the study overall: PBMCs, B-cell-depleted T cells, or T cells were the source of the cDNA or gDNA that made up the material.

This clone has just one count. Sequencing used immunoSEQ multiplex PCR; TCRdb keeps in-frame clones, though not all of them. The sample consists of approximately 350,000 clones, around 83% of them appearing once. Which cohort a participant joined came from the clinical history participants gave. The sample comprised PBMCs or T cells enriched from blood (not recorded which). The receptor's source is a woman between 45 and 60 years old who had recovered from COVID-19.

The CDR3 loop is CASSLDTFEQYF. In DNA form, the CDR3 reads TGCGCCAGCAGCTTGGACACCTTCGAGCAGTACTTC. The genes are TRBV5-1 and TRBJ2-7; unclear D gene. There are 12 residues in the CDR3. Germline assignment: CDR1 SGHRS and CDR2 YFSETQ. V dropped 0 bases and J dropped 6 bases, with 7 bases sitting between them.